This T cell receptor beta chain comes out of a study of identical twins (dated by TCRdb to about 2016). For context, the study as a whole: To test whether fetal clonotypes persist, this study deep-sequenced TCR alpha and beta repertoires from monozygotic twins, from unrelated adults of various ages, and from cord blood. To rule out contamination, the twin experiments were replicated at different times with different library preparation protocols. Points the paper makes about the study in general: Abundant cord blood beta clonotypes carried fewer insertions; young adult naive repertoires showed a weaker similar trend, while memory repertoires showed none. Invariant T cells such as MAIT and iNKT could partly confound zero-insertion analyses, though diverse VJ usage argued against this for most clonotypes. Because the same donors could not be followed over many years, conclusions were based on cross-sectional statistical analysis. Out-of-frame TCR alpha sharing in monozygotic twins was systematically underestimated by recombination models, whereas sharing between unrelated individuals was in agreement with the recombination models. Compared with coincidental sharing between unrelated individuals, an excess of low generation-probability sequences was observed among out-of-frame TCR alpha sequences shared between twins. Excess twin sharing in beta out-of-frame sequences was weaker because fewer shared sequences lowered the signal-to-noise ratio.

In its sample, this clonotype was seen a few times. Which antigen it targets is not known. No much larger clone exists at a distance of one base, and base qualities are not known. The CDR3 contains 15 residues, cysteine and phenylalanine counted. Kept here is only the CDR3 DNA, which spans 45 bases and is read in frame from base 1. V and J are truncated by 0 bases and 2 bases respectively, leaving an intervening sequence of 11 bases. CDR1 and CDR2 are drawn from the germline V gene: MGHRA, YSYEKL. All donors were healthy Caucasians. Three pairs of female monozygotic twins, all aged about 18 to 30 years, made up the twin cohort. RNA for TCR libraries was isolated from peripheral blood mononuclear cells. Library generation was performed with 5' RACE. These reads were obtained on an Illumina HiSeq 2000. A universal primer binding site was introduced by template switching, and a unique molecular identifier was present in the final cDNA, enabling accurate counting of TCR cDNA molecules. Specific primers in the conserved constant-segment region were used to synthesize first-strand cDNA for the TCR alpha and beta chains. To control for contamination, every cDNA library carried two barcodes: a SMART-Mk sample barcode plus Illumina barcodes. TruSeq adapter sequences and Illumina sample barcodes were added in two successive PCR steps. TCR alpha and beta cDNA libraries were sequenced on the Illumina HiSeq platform with custom primers. In the authors' own workflow: MiGEC was used to process raw reads and extract unique molecular identifiers, and MiXCR was used to find CDR3 positions. Recombination models were inferred per individual with the repgenHMM and IGoR tools using an EM algorithm. The tcR package in R was used for shared clonotype analysis, with sharing normalized by the product of cloneset sizes. To study raw recombination free of thymic and clonal selection effects, out-of-frame nonproductive sequences were analyzed. Starting from the raw public reads, TCRdb applied fastp trimming at Q25, assembled clones with MiXCR and retained in-frame beta chains. Merged by CDR3 protein, the rows form single entries marked with the most common genes and DNA. Clone size and V and J calls follow TCRdb, not the original study. Recorded for this sample are hundreds of thousands of distinct CDR3 sequences; around 8.3% of them occurred a single time. The ten largest clonotypes hold approximately 0.89% of the sample.

The sample was also reused in another study, on yellow fever vaccine responses in identical twins. Taken from the second paper: The authors reported that the T cell response to vaccination in identical twins appeared partly convergent and partly personalized. The study precisely tracked vaccine-responding T cell clones in identical twins.

The chain employs TRBV4-1 and TRBJ2-7; the D segment could be TRBD1, given 5 matching bases. This clonotype was sampled from a woman aged 18 to 35 in good health. The sequenced sample was PBMCs. The sequenced DNA is TGCGCCAGCAGCCAAGAGTTAAGGACAACCTACGAGCAGTACTTC. It specifies CASSQELRTTYEQYF.